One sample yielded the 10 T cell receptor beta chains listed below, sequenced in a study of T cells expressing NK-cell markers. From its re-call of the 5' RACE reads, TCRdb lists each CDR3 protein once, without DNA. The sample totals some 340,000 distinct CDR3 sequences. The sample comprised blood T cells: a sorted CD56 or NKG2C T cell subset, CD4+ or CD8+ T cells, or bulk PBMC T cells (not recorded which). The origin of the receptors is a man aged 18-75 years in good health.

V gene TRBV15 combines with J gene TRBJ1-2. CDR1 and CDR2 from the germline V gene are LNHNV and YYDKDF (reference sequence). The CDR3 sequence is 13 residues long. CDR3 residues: CATSPDVTYGYTF.

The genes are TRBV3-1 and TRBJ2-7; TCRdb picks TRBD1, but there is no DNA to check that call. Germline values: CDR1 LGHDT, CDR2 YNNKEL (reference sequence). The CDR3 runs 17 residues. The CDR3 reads CASSQGLNRGRTYEQYF.

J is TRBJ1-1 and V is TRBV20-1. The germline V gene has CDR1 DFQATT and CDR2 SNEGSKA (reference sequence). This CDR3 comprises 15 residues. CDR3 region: CSARDRAGGRTEAFF.

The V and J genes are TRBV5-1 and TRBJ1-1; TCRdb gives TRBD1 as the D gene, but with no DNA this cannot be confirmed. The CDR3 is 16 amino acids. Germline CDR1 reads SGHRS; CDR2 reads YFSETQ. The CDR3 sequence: CASSLNTGGRNTEAFF.

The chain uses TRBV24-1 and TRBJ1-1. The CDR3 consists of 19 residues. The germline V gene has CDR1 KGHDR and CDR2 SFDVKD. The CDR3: CATSDLLSSGEKMNTEAFF.

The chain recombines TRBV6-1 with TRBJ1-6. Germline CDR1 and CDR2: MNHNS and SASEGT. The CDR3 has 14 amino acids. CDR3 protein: CASSEKPRNSPLHF.

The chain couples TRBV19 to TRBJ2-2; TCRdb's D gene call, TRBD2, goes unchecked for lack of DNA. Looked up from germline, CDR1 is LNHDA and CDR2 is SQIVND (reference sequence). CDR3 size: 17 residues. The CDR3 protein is CASTNRAARAGTGELFF.

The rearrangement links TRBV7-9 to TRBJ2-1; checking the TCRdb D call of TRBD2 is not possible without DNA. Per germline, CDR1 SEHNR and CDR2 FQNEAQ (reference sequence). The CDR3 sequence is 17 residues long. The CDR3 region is CASSARLAGGPNNEQFF.

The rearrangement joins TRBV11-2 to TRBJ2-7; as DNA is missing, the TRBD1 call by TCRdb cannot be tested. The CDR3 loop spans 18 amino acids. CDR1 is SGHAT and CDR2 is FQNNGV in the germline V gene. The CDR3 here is CASSLGTGAFGNSYEQYF.

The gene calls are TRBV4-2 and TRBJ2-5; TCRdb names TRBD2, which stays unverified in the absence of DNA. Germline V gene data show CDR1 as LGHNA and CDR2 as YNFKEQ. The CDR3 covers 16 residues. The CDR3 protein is CASSRESGRLQETQYF.